A selection of T cell receptor beta chains follows, all from one sample in a study of T cell repertoires in cytomegalovirus infection. TCRdb fed the reads into MiXCR, producing one record per CDR3 protein. This repertoire shows approximately 240,000 distinct CDR3 sequences, roughly 12% found once; its top ten account for roughly 1.7%. The material sequenced was PBMCs. The receptor source for this set is a human donor in good health (CMV status not recorded). Some clones in this sample may be carry-over from other donors' samples. Each CDR3 is given with its conserved first and last residue. D genes are given only for firm matches. Some rows have no size entry. The others give once, few or many, or a class for an expanded clone.

CDR3 protein: CASSSTGGARQPQHF
CDR3 DNA: TGTGCCAGCAGCTCTACAGGGGGCGCGAGGCAGCCCCAGCATTTT
V gene: TRBV6-1
J gene: TRBJ1-5
clone size: few
D gene: TRBD1

CDR3 protein: CASRPTSESSYNEQFF
CDR3 DNA: TGTGCCAGTAGACCGACTAGCGAGAGCTCCTACAATGAGCAGTTCTTC
V gene: TRBV19
J gene: TRBJ2-1
clone size: -
D gene: TRBD2

CDR3 protein: CASRAQPVRGGKTDTQYF
CDR3 DNA: TGTGCCAGCAGGGCACAACCGGTCCGCGGGGGGAAGACAGATACGCAGTATTTT
V gene: TRBV7-8
J gene: TRBJ2-3
clone size: many
D gene: TRBD2

CDR3 protein: CASSITGNYEQYF
CDR3 DNA: TGTGCCAGTAGTATTACAGGGAACTACGAGCAGTACTTC
V gene: TRBV19
J gene: TRBJ2-7
clone size: many
D gene: -

CDR3 protein: CASSLWGVSNTEAFF
CDR3 DNA: TGTGCCAGCAGTTTATGGGGGGTGTCGAACACTGAAGCTTTCTTT
V gene: TRBV28
J gene: TRBJ1-1
clone size: -
D gene: -

CDR3 protein: CASSRSLEQYF
CDR3 DNA: TGTGCCAGCAGTAGGTCCCTGGAGCAGTACTTC
V gene: TRBV6-2/TRBV6-3
J gene: TRBJ2-7
clone size: -
D gene: -

CDR3 protein: CASSIGSDAPEAFF
CDR3 DNA: TGTGCCAGTAGTATAGGAAGCGACGCCCCTGAAGCTTTCTTT
V gene: TRBV19
J gene: TRBJ1-1
clone size: -
D gene: -

CDR3 protein: CASSSGGMNQPQHF
CDR3 DNA: TGTGCCAGCAGCTCAGGGGGCATGAATCAGCCCCAGCATTTT
V gene: TRBV12-3/TRBV12-4
J gene: TRBJ1-5
clone size: many
D gene: TRBD1

CDR3 protein: CASSSRALPEAFF
CDR3 DNA: TGTGCCAGTAGTAGTAGGGCCTTGCCTGAAGCTTTCTTT
V gene: TRBV19
J gene: TRBJ1-1
clone size: -
D gene: -

CDR3 protein: CASSHHDKSYEQYF
CDR3 DNA: TGCGCCAGCAGCCACCATGACAAGAGCTACGAGCAGTACTTC
V gene: TRBV4-3
J gene: TRBJ2-7
clone size: -
D gene: -

CDR3 protein: CASSSRTGTYEQYF
CDR3 DNA: TGTGCCAGTAGTTCCCGGACAGGAACCTACGAGCAGTACTTC
V gene: TRBV19
J gene: TRBJ2-7
clone size: many
D gene: TRBD1

CDR3 protein: CASSLGQEFSGNTIYF
CDR3 DNA: TGTGCCAGCAGCCTCGGCCAGGAATTCTCTGGAAACACCATATATTTT
V gene: TRBV6-6
J gene: TRBJ1-3
clone size: -
D gene: -

CDR3 protein: CASSPPGAYTDTQYF
CDR3 DNA: TGTGCCAGCAGTCCCCCAGGGGCCTACACAGATACGCAGTATTTT
V gene: TRBV28
J gene: TRBJ2-3
clone size: few
D gene: -

CDR3 protein: CASSLPDSYNEQFF
CDR3 DNA: TGTGCCAGCAGTCTCCCGGACAGCTACAATGAGCAGTTCTTC
V gene: TRBV28
J gene: TRBJ2-1
clone size: few
D gene: -

CDR3 protein: CASSAHGTYEQYF
CDR3 DNA: TGCGCCAGCAGCGCCCACGGGACCTACGAGCAGTACTTC
V gene: TRBV5-1
J gene: TRBJ2-7
clone size: few
D gene: -

CDR3 protein: CAISESGTNNEQFF
CDR3 DNA: TGTGCCATCAGTGAGTCGGGCACGAACAATGAGCAGTTCTTC
V gene: TRBV10-3
J gene: TRBJ2-1
clone size: -
D gene: -

CDR3 protein: CASSLRIAGIQETQYF
CDR3 DNA: TGTGCCAGCAGTCTCAGGATAGCGGGTATCCAAGAGACCCAGTACTTC
V gene: TRBV6-5
J gene: TRBJ2-5
clone size: many
D gene: TRBD2

CDR3 protein: CASSSRRGGRTDTQYF
CDR3 DNA: TGTGCCAGCAGCTCCCGACGAGGGGGACGAACAGATACGCAGTATTTT
V gene: TRBV7-9
J gene: TRBJ2-3
clone size: many
D gene: -

CDR3 protein: CATSREGDGGNTEAFF
CDR3 DNA: TGTGCCACCAGCAGAGAGGGAGACGGAGGGAACACTGAAGCTTTCTTT
V gene: TRBV15
J gene: TRBJ1-1
clone size: once
D gene: -

CDR3 protein: CASPPGQGLFYSNQPQHF
CDR3 DNA: TGTGCCAGCCCTCCGGGACAGGGACTTTTCTATAGCAATCAGCCCCAGCATTTT
V gene: TRBV27
J gene: TRBJ1-5
clone size: few
D gene: TRBD1

CDR3 protein: CASRNRQGSYEQYF
CDR3 DNA: TGTGCCAGCAGGAACCGACAGGGCTCCTACGAGCAGTACTTC
V gene: TRBV7-2
J gene: TRBJ2-7
clone size: few
D gene: TRBD1

CDR3 protein: CASTEGQAHAF
CDR3 DNA: TGTGCCAGTACCGAAGGACAGGCCCACGCCTTC
V gene: TRBV19
J gene: TRBJ1-2
clone size: many
D gene: TRBD1

CDR3 protein: CASSERGVGGNEQFF
CDR3 DNA: TGTGCCAGCAGTGAGCGAGGAGTTGGGGGCAATGAGCAGTTCTTC
V gene: TRBV2
J gene: TRBJ2-1
clone size: few
D gene: -

CDR3 protein: CASSAQTGGNEQFF
CDR3 DNA: TGTGCCAGCAGCGCCCAGACAGGGGGGAATGAGCAGTTCTTC
V gene: TRBV9
J gene: TRBJ2-1
clone size: few
D gene: TRBD1

CDR3 protein: CASRDRVRGTDTYF
CDR3 DNA: TGTGCCAGCAGGGACAGGGTCCGTGGCACAGATACGTATTTT
V gene: TRBV6-6
J gene: TRBJ2-3
clone size: many
D gene: TRBD1

CDR3 protein: CASSDGQGETINTEAFF
CDR3 DNA: TGTGCCAGCAGTGACGGACAGGGGGAGACTATTAACACTGAAGCTTTCTTT
V gene: TRBV6-5
J gene: TRBJ1-1
clone size: many
D gene: TRBD1

CDR3 protein: CASSLAAGNQPQHF
CDR3 DNA: TGTGCCAGCAGCTTAGCCGCGGGGAATCAGCCCCAGCATTTT
V gene: TRBV7-2
J gene: TRBJ1-5
clone size: many
D gene: -

CDR3 protein: CSSSSPLAGENTEAFF
CDR3 DNA: TGTTCCAGCAGCTCCCCATTGGCAGGGGAGAACACTGAAGCTTTCTTT
V gene: TRBV7-8
J gene: TRBJ1-1
clone size: many
D gene: -

CDR3 protein: CASSLVSRGKETQYF
CDR3 DNA: TGTGCCAGCAGCTTAGTTAGTCGAGGGAAAGAGACCCAGTACTTC
V gene: TRBV7-9
J gene: TRBJ2-5
clone size: few
D gene: -

CDR3 protein: CASTQGAQGNGELFF
CDR3 DNA: TGTGCCAGTACACAGGGGGCGCAGGGAAACGGGGAGCTGTTTTTT
V gene: TRBV19
J gene: TRBJ2-2
clone size: few
D gene: TRBD1

CDR3 protein: CASSFRDGKNIQYF
CDR3 DNA: TGTGCCAGCAGTTTCCGGGACGGCAAAAACATTCAGTACTTC
V gene: TRBV27
J gene: TRBJ2-4
clone size: few
D gene: -

CDR3 protein: CASRGVHSLPREQYF
CDR3 DNA: TGTGCCAGCAGAGGCGTGCACAGTCTTCCTCGCGAGCAGTACTTC
V gene: TRBV6-1
J gene: TRBJ2-7
clone size: many
D gene: -

CDR3 protein: CASSKGQRTDTQYF
CDR3 DNA: TGCGCCAGCAGCAAGGGACAGAGAACAGATACGCAGTATTTT
V gene: TRBV5-1
J gene: TRBJ2-3
clone size: once
D gene: TRBD1

CDR3 protein: CSARARTSGNTGELFF
CDR3 DNA: TGCAGTGCTAGAGCCCGGACTAGCGGAAACACCGGGGAGCTGTTTTTT
V gene: TRBV20-1
J gene: TRBJ2-2
clone size: few
D gene: TRBD2

CDR3 protein: CASSLHRDAETQYF
CDR3 DNA: TGTGCCAGCAGTCTGCACCGGGACGCCGAGACCCAGTACTTC
V gene: TRBV12-3/TRBV12-4
J gene: TRBJ2-5
clone size: many
D gene: -

CDR3 protein: CATSSIVDTQYF
CDR3 DNA: TGTGCCACCAGCAGCATTGTAGATACGCAGTATTTT
V gene: TRBV15
J gene: TRBJ2-3
clone size: few
D gene: -

CDR3 protein: CASSFSRGEQPQHF
CDR3 DNA: TGTGCCAGCAGTTTTAGCAGGGGCGAACAGCCCCAGCATTTT
V gene: TRBV12-3/TRBV12-4
J gene: TRBJ1-5
clone size: few
D gene: -

CDR3 protein: CASSLVGLGNQPQHF
CDR3 DNA: TGTGCCAGCAGCTTGGTAGGGTTGGGCAATCAGCCCCAGCATTTT
V gene: TRBV5-6
J gene: TRBJ1-5
clone size: many
D gene: -

CDR3 protein: CAISGPSSYEQYF
CDR3 DNA: TGTGCCATCAGTGGCCCAAGCTCCTACGAGCAGTACTTC
V gene: TRBV10-3
J gene: TRBJ2-7
clone size: many
D gene: -

CDR3 protein: CASSYSTATDNSPLHF
CDR3 DNA: TGTGCCAGCAGTTACTCGACAGCAACGGATAATTCACCCCTCCACTTT
V gene: TRBV6-6
J gene: TRBJ1-6
clone size: many
D gene: -

CDR3 protein: CASSLVNGGALTEAFF
CDR3 DNA: TGTGCCAGCAGCTTAGTGAACGGGGGAGCACTCACTGAAGCTTTCTTT
V gene: TRBV7-2
J gene: TRBJ1-1
clone size: many
D gene: -

CDR3 protein: CASSYSRQGQTEQYF
CDR3 DNA: TGTGCCAGCAGTTACTCCCGGCAGGGCCAGACCGAGCAGTACTTC
V gene: TRBV6-5
J gene: TRBJ2-7
clone size: few
D gene: -

CDR3 protein: CASSLAPGLGQETQYF
CDR3 DNA: TGTGCCAGCAGCTTAGCCCCGGGACTAGGACAGGAGACCCAGTACTTC
V gene: TRBV7-2
J gene: TRBJ2-5
clone size: many
D gene: TRBD2

CDR3 protein: CASSWDSSPYEQYF
CDR3 DNA: TGTGCCAGCAGTTGGGACAGCTCACCCTACGAGCAGTACTTC
V gene: TRBV6-5
J gene: TRBJ2-7
clone size: few
D gene: TRBD1

CDR3 protein: CASSLSQNNEQFF
CDR3 DNA: TGTGCCAGCAGCTTATCCCAGAACAATGAGCAGTTCTTC
V gene: TRBV7-3
J gene: TRBJ2-1
clone size: many
D gene: -

CDR3 protein: CASSIGPRGPYNEQFF
CDR3 DNA: TGTGCCAGTAGTATAGGCCCCCGAGGGCCCTACAATGAGCAGTTCTTC
V gene: TRBV19
J gene: TRBJ2-1
clone size: many
D gene: -

CDR3 protein: CASSIDRASNYEQYF
CDR3 DNA: TGTGCCAGCAGCATTGACAGGGCTTCCAACTACGAGCAGTACTTC
V gene: TRBV7-2
J gene: TRBJ2-7
clone size: many
D gene: TRBD1

CDR3 protein: CASSYSIAVVPQETQYF
CDR3 DNA: TGTGCCAGCAGTTACTCGATAGCGGTCGTACCTCAAGAGACCCAGTACTTC
V gene: TRBV6-5
J gene: TRBJ2-5
clone size: many
D gene: -

CDR3 protein: CASSPTGQGEYRDGYTF
CDR3 DNA: TGCGCCAGCAGCCCGACGGGACAGGGCGAATATCGGGATGGCTACACCTTC
V gene: TRBV4-3
J gene: TRBJ1-2
clone size: few
D gene: TRBD1

CDR3 protein: CASSFQGESGYTF
CDR3 DNA: TGCGCCAGCAGCTTCCAGGGGGAAAGTGGCTACACCTTC
V gene: TRBV5-1
J gene: TRBJ1-2
clone size: -
D gene: TRBD1